A single sample gave rise to the 30 T cell receptor beta chains below, sequenced in a study of T cell repertoires in cytomegalovirus infection. For these receptors, no antigen is known. One entry per CDR3 protein, called by TCRdb with MiXCR from the reads. There are about 890,000 distinct CDR3 sequences in the sample; roughly 31% occur only once, and roughly 13% lies in the top ten. Sequencing was performed on cultured CD8+ T cells from PBMCs, taken from culture after CMV antigen stimulation. The receptors come from a human donor in good health (CMV status not recorded). Some clones in this sample may be carry-over from other donors' samples.

This clonotype was seen more than once but under ten times. The chain employs TRBV4-1 and TRBJ2-1; D unresolved. V gave up 0 bases and J gave up 13 bases, with 13 bases separating them. The CDR3 contains 13 residues. Germline assignment: CDR1 MGHRA and CDR2 YSYEKL. DNA of the CDR3: TGCGCCAGCAGCCAAGATAGACCTGAACGTCAGTTCTTC. Its translation: CASSQDRPERQFF.

There are a few counts of this clonotype. The J gene is TRBJ1-1, the V gene TRBV19; D gene uncertain. The V gene's germline CDR1 is LNHDA and CDR2 SQIVND (reference sequence). V shed 3 bases and J shed 4 bases, with 3 bases lying between them. The CDR3 covers 11 residues. The CDR3 reads CASSMATEAFF. In DNA, the CDR3 is TGTGCCAGTAGTATGGCCACTGAAGCTTTCTTT.

The V and J genes are TRBV6-5 and TRBJ2-7; no firm D call. CDR1 and CDR2 from the germline V gene are MNHEY and SVGAGI. Trimming left V 3 bases short and J 5 bases short, with 8 bases between. The CDR3 spans 12 residues. Written as DNA, the CDR3 is TGTGCCAGCAGTTATTCTAACGACGAGCAGTACGTC. Residues: CASSYSNDEQYV.

The chain couples TRBV7-6 to TRBJ2-3; D not resolved. The length of the CDR3 is 13 residues. Trimming took 5 bases from V and 6 from J, leaving 12 bases between them. Per germline, CDR1 SGHVS and CDR2 FNYEAQ. This CDR3 reads CASSPLPLDTQYF. DNA of the CDR3: TGTGCCAGCAGCCCCTTGCCGCTGGATACGCAGTATTTT.

J is TRBJ1-6 and V is TRBV14; TRBD1 matches 7 bases. The CDR3 has 17 residues. V shed 4 bases and J 4 bases; nucleotides not matched to a gene: 10. Per the germline V gene, CDR1 is SGHDN and CDR2 is FVKESK. In DNA form, the CDR3 reads TGTGCCAGCAGCCGGAGAGGCAGGGGGAATTATAATTCACCCCTCCACTTT. This sequence encodes CASSRRGRGNYNSPLHF.

The rearrangement joins TRBV15 to TRBJ2-1; 8 bases agree with TRBD2. V lost 3 bases, J lost 1 base, and 11 bases stayed unmatched. The CDR3 spans 18 residues. Per the germline V gene, CDR1 is LNHNV and CDR2 is YYDKDF (reference sequence). DNA of the CDR3: TGTGCCACCAGCAGTTCTTTCTCGGGGGGGCGGTCCTACAATGAGCAGTTCTTC. This gives the protein CATSSSFSGGRSYNEQFF.

There are a few counts of this clonotype. The chain joins TRBV4-1 to TRBJ2-5; 7 positions agree with TRBD1. Germline assignment: CDR1 MGHRA and CDR2 YSYEKL. CDR3 size: 15 residues. J was trimmed by 5 bases and V by 1 base; bases with no gene match: 7. The CDR3 sequence is CASSQATGLQETQYF. For the CDR3, the DNA is TGCGCCAGCAGCCAAGCGACAGGGTTGCAGGAGACCCAGTACTTC.

This rearrangement joins TRBV3-1 to TRBJ2-7; no clear D. The CDR3 extends over 14 amino acids. V was cut by 2 bases and J by 2 bases, with 10 bases left in between. CDR1 is LGHDT and CDR2 is YNNKEL in the germline V gene (reference sequence). The CDR3 DNA reads as TGTGCCAGCAGCCAATCCTCCGTGACCTACGAGCAGTACTTC. Protein: CASSQSSVTYEQYF.

CDR3 protein: CASSLDLTGETQYF. In DNA, the CDR3 is TGTGCCAGCAGCTTAGATTTGACAGGAGAGACCCAGTACTTC. The chain carries TRBV7-9 and TRBJ2-5; possibly TRBD1 for D (6 bases). The CDR3 contains 14 residues. V dropped 1 base and J dropped 4 bases, with 10 bases sitting between them. Germline values: CDR1 SEHNR, CDR2 FQNEAQ (reference sequence).

The chain uses TRBV4-1 and TRBJ2-5; 8 nucleotides agree with TRBD2. CDR1 and CDR2 (germline): MGHRA, YSYEKL. The CDR3 runs 17 residues. Trimming took 0 bases from V and 4 from J; bases not matched to a gene: 10. The CDR3: CASSQEFSGDPGETQYF. The CDR3 DNA follows: TGCGCCAGCAGCCAAGAGTTTAGCGGGGACCCGGGAGAGACCCAGTACTTC.

This clonotype was seen at least ten times. The chain combines TRBV7-2 with TRBJ2-3, with D possibly being TRBD1 (6 bases). This CDR3 region has 16 residues. V was clipped by 0 bases and J by 2 bases, with 12 bases between them. Per germline, CDR1 SGHTA and CDR2 FQGNSA. In nucleotides, the CDR3 is TGTGCCAGCAGCTTAGCTTGGGGGCCACCCACAGATACGCAGTATTTT. This encodes CASSLAWGPPTDTQYF.

This chain links TRBV4-1 with TRBJ2-7, with D possibly matching TRBD2 (6 bases). This CDR3 spans 14 amino acids. The germline V gene encodes CDR1 MGHRA and CDR2 YSYEKL. Between the trimmed V and J ends, which lost 4 bases and 5 bases, there was a span of 15 bases. CDR3 amino acids: CASSPAGRTHEQYV. Written as DNA, the CDR3 is TGCGCCAGCAGCCCGGCGGGACGGACCCACGAGCAGTACGTC.

This clonotype appeared a few times. The V and J genes are TRBV27 and TRBJ2-1; perhaps D is TRBD1 or TRBD2 (6 bases each). Trimming removed 6 bases at V and 6 bases at J, with 18 bases between. The length of the CDR3 is 15 residues. Germline V gene data show CDR1 as MNHEY and CDR2 as SMNVEV (reference sequence). The DNA for the CDR3 is TGTGCCAGCAGACTGGGGGGCCTAGGTTCCAATGAGCAGTTCTTC. Its protein is CASRLGGLGSNEQFF.

This clonotype was seen a handful of times. V usage is TRBV6-5 and J usage is TRBJ2-5; D possibly matches TRBD1 or TRBD2 (6 bases each). Trimming left V 2 bases short and J 3 bases short, with 16 bases between. The CDR3 extends over 16 amino acids. Germline CDR1 reads MNHEY; CDR2 reads SVGAGI. CDR3 in DNA: TGTGCCAGCAGTTACAATACGGGGGCCCGAAAAGAGACCCAGTACTTC. Its protein is CASSYNTGARKETQYF.

A note on this clonotype: This may stem from a read error, because a much larger clone lies one nucleotide away. The chain is built from TRBV7-2 and TRBJ1-1; a possible D gene is TRBD1 (6 bases). Per germline, CDR1 SGHTA and CDR2 FQGNSA. This CDR3 is built from 15 residues. This CDR3 reads CVSSLGSQGRTEAFF. CDR3 bases: TGTGTCAGCAGCTTAGGGTCACAGGGAAGAACTGAAGCTTTCTTT.

The V and J genes are TRBV4-1 and TRBJ2-7, with TRBD2 identical over 8 bases. Trimming cost V 6 bases and J 3 bases; bases outside gene matches: 7. Germline assignment: CDR1 MGHRA and CDR2 YSYEKL. The CDR3 has 14 amino acids. The CDR3 loop reads CASSRAGGDYEQYV. DNA of the CDR3: TGCGCCAGCAGTCGGGCGGGGGGAGACTACGAGCAGTACGTC.

V usage is TRBV13 and J usage is TRBJ2-7, with D possibly TRBD1 on 6 matching bases. V gave up 4 bases and J gave up 2 bases, with 15 bases separating them. Germline-derived CDR1 and CDR2 are PRHDT and FYEKMQ (reference sequence). This CDR3 contains 15 residues. CDR3 in DNA: TGTGCCAGCAGCTCCTCCGGGACACCCGCCTACGAGCAGTACGTC. Amino acid sequence: CASSSSGTPAYEQYV.

This clonotype was picked up a small number of times. The chain uses TRBV4-3 and TRBJ1-1; D is ambiguous. CDR1 and CDR2 from the germline V gene are LGHNA and YSLEER. The CDR3 covers 13 residues. V shed 3 bases and J shed 6 bases, with 11 bases lying between them. The CDR3: CASSQELDAEAFF. CDR3 bases: TGCGCCAGCAGCCAGGAACTAGACGCTGAAGCTTTCTTT.

This clonotype was seen only a few times. V and J are TRBV19 and TRBJ1-5, with a possible D match to TRBD1 (6 bases). Per the germline V gene, CDR1 is LNHDA and CDR2 is SQIVND (reference sequence). The CDR3 is 16 residues long. V lost 7 bases to trimming and J lost 0 bases, with 16 bases between them. CDR3 DNA sequence: TGTGCCAGTAACCCGGACAGCAGTTATAGCAATCAGCCCCAGCATTTT. Its translation is CASNPDSSYSNQPQHF.

This clonotype was seen once. Here the CDR3 DNA reads TGTGCCAGCAGCGTAGCGGGACTAGTCGACACAGATACGCAGTATTTT. Amino acids: CASSVAGLVDTDTQYF. The chain has TRBV9 and TRBJ2-3; 8 bases fit TRBD2. This CDR3 has 16 amino acids. V shed 0 bases, J shed 2 bases, and the junction held 5 bases outside the gene matches. Germline CDR1 is SGDLS and CDR2 is YYNGEE.

This clonotype came up a few times. The CDR3 bases are TGTGCCAGCAGTCCCGACGGGGTTCAGCCCCAGCATTTT. This encodes CASSPDGVQPQHF. The chain carries TRBV2 and TRBJ1-5; unclear D gene. Germline-derived CDR1 and CDR2 are SNHLY and FYNNEI. The CDR3 is 13 amino acids. The germline V and J ends were trimmed by 5 bases and 6 bases, with 11 bases remaining between them. Full variable domain (missing parts from reference TRBV2 and TRBJ1-5): EPEVTQTPSHQVTQMGQEVILRCVPISNHLYFYWYRQILGQKVEFLVSFYNNEISEKSEIFDDQFSVERPDGSNFTLKIRSTKLEDSAMYFCASSPDGVQPQHFGDGTRLSIL.

This clonotype was seen at least ten times. This chain joins TRBV12-3 or TRBV12-4 and TRBJ1-5, with D hard to call. The V and J ends lost 5 bases and 2 bases respectively, with 13 bases between them. The CDR3 is 15 residues long. The CDR3 sequence is CASSPRPSGNQPQHF. In DNA, the CDR3 is TGTGCCAGCAGTCCCCGCCCGTCTGGCAATCAGCCCCAGCATTTT.

The V call is TRBV19, the J call TRBJ1-2; D is unresolved. Germline lookup yields CDR1 LNHDA and CDR2 SQIVND (reference sequence). Trimming took off 5 bases at V and 7 bases at J, with 17 bases between the two ends. The CDR3 has 14 residues. CDR3 residues: CASSGGEEFPGYTF. CDR3 DNA sequence: TGTGCCAGTAGTGGTGGTGAAGAGTTTCCTGGCTACACCTTC.

A few counts support this clonotype. The chain carries TRBV10-3 and TRBJ2-6; D remains unclear. The CDR3 has 16 amino acids. Germline V gene sequence: CDR1 ENHRY, CDR2 SYGVKD. Trimming stripped 4 bases from V and 1 base from J, with 11 bases between. CDR3 amino acids: CAISGPPESGANVLTF. The DNA of the CDR3 is TGTGCCATCAGTGGCCCACCGGAGTCTGGGGCCAACGTCCTGACTTTC.

The rearrangement links TRBV6-1 to TRBJ2-7; 9 positions match TRBD1. The V and J ends lost 6 bases and 3 bases, in that order; junction bases with no gene match: 9. The germline V gene has CDR1 MNHNS and CDR2 SASEGT. This CDR3 contains 15 residues. DNA for the CDR3: TGTGCCAGCAGCCTACCGGGACAGGGAGTCTACGAGCAGTACTTC. Residues: CASSLPGQGVYEQYF.

The chain has TRBV4-2 and TRBJ1-1, with 7 bases that match TRBD1. Germline V gene data show CDR1 as LGHNA and CDR2 as YNFKEQ. V gave up 2 bases and J gave up 1 base; unmatched junction bases: 10. This CDR3 region has 17 residues. The CDR3 reads CASSQRPRGLKNTEAFF. The DNA for the CDR3 is TGTGCCAGCAGCCAAAGGCCAAGGGGGCTGAAGAACACTGAAGCTTTCTTT.

This clonotype was detected only a few times. This chain links TRBV7-9 with TRBJ2-2, with a tentative D call TRBD1 (5 bases). Per germline, CDR1 SEHNR and CDR2 FQNEAQ (reference sequence). This CDR3 comprises 19 residues. The V and J ends lost 6 bases and 0 bases respectively, with 23 bases between them. The CDR3 protein is CASRGSNPQGPANTGELFF. The CDR3 region has the DNA TGTGCCAGCAGAGGCTCGAATCCCCAGGGCCCCGCGAACACCGGGGAGCTGTTTTTT.

This clonotype was observed at least ten times. The chain carries TRBV4-2 and TRBJ1-5, with TRBD1 matching 9 bases. J gave up 4 bases and V 1 base, and 5 bases lay outside the gene matches. From germline, CDR1 is LGHNA and CDR2 YNFKEQ. The CDR3 extends over 16 amino acids. The chain's CDR3 is CASSQGLGQGNQPQHF. The CDR3 DNA reads as TGTGCCAGCAGCCAAGGGCTCGGACAGGGGAATCAGCCCCAGCATTTT.

This rearrangement joins TRBV14 to TRBJ1-1; D ambiguous. The germline V and J ends were trimmed by 8 bases and 1 base, with 11 bases remaining between them. CDR3 length: 13 amino acids. Looked up from germline, CDR1 is SGHDN and CDR2 is FVKESK. CDR3 loop: CASRPAKNTEAFF. In DNA form, the CDR3 reads TGTGCCAGCCGCCCAGCTAAGAACACTGAAGCTTTCTTT.

CDR3 bases: TGCAGCGTTTCTTCCGACCCCGACGGCAGCTCTGGAAACACCATATATTTT. Protein: CSVSSDPDGSSGNTIYF. The gene calls are TRBV29-1 and TRBJ1-3; D not resolved. Germline V gene lookup returns CDR1 SQVTM and CDR2 ANQGSEA. The CDR3 is made up of 17 amino acids. The germline V and J ends were trimmed by 5 bases and 0 bases, with 20 bases remaining between them.